This T cell receptor (beta chain) was identified during a study of CD8 T cells in Susac syndrome. General study points: The TCR sequencing and HLA analysis in the study involved a relatively small number of individuals, as the study acknowledged.

Random hexamers were used to reverse transcribe an amount of roughly 0.45 to 1 ug RNA. TCRdb ran MiXCR on the immunoSEQ multiplex PCR reads and lists one entry per CDR3 protein. The data contain hundreds of thousands of distinct CDR3 sequences, approximately 85% of them singletons. CD8+ and CD4+ T cells circulating in blood were sequenced for TCR beta. The study used treatment-naive patients who had stable or active relapsing-remitting disease as multiple sclerosis controls. With V trimmed by 5 bases and J by 3 bases, 13 bases remained unmatched. CDR3 length: 16 amino acids. CDR1 SQVTM and CDR2 ANQGSEA come from the germline V gene. A remark on this clonotype: The antigen is undetermined.

Input material: CD8+ T cells from PBMCs. The TCR sequence derives from a human donor with multiple sclerosis. The gene calls are TRBV29-1 and TRBJ1-2, with 9 bases aligning to TRBD1. CDR3: CSVMVTGQGIDYGYTF. CDR3 coding DNA: TGCAGCGTTATGGTGACAGGACAGGGGATTGACTATGGCTACACCTTC.